Below, one T cell receptor beta chain is given with its context. Cohort assignment relied on participant-reported clinical history. These data belong to a study of blood T cell repertoires in COVID-19. The CDR3 sequence is 15 residues long. Germline V gene sequence: CDR1 MNHEY, CDR2 SMNVEV (reference sequence). V shed 4 bases and J shed 1 base, with 11 bases lying between them. As handled by the study authors: Quantification of nucleated cells was approximated via reference gene primer amplification. Some clones are missing from TCRdb's copy, which holds only in-frame ones; the method was immunoSEQ multiplex PCR. V and J calls and clone size are copied from that table; D and trimming were computed from the DNA. The profile shows 150,000 or so clones, 75% to 90% of them singletons.

This sequence originates from a woman aged 35 to 49 who had been exposed to COVID-19. The rearrangement joins TRBV27 to TRBJ2-4; D perhaps matches TRBD2 (6 bases). Sequencing was done on a sample of PBMCs or T cells enriched from blood (not recorded which). CDR3 region: CASSWGGGAKNIQYF. The CDR3 DNA reads as TGTGCCAGCAGTTGGGGAGGCGGGGCCAAAAACATTCAGTACTTC.